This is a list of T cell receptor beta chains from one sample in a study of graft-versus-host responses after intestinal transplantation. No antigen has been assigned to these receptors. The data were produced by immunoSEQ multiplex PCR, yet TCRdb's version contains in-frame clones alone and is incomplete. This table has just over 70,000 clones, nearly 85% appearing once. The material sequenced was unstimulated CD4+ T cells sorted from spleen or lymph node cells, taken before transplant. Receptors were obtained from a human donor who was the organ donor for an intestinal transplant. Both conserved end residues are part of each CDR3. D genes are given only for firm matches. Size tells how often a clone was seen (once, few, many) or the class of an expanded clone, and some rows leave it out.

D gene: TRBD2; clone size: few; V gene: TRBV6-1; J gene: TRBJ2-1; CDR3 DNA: TGTGCCAGCAGTGAAATGCGGGAGTACAATGAGCAGTTCTTC; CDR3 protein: CASSEMREYNEQFF
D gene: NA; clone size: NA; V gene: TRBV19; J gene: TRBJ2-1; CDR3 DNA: TGTGCCAGTACCCCGTCTGGGCAGTTAAATGAGCAGTTCTTC; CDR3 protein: CASTPSGQLNEQFF
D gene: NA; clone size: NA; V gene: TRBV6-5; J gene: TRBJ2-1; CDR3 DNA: TGTGCCAGCAGAAGGGAGGCGGGGTACAATGAGCAGTTCTTC; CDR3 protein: CASRREAGYNEQFF
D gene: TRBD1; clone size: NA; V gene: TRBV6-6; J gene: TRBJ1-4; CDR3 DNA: TGTGCCAGCATCCGATGGACAGGGGGGGATGAAAAACTGTTTTTT; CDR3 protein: CASIRWTGGDEKLFF
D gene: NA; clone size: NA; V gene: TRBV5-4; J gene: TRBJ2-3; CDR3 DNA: TGTGCCAGCAGCCCTCAAAACAGGGACCTTAGCACAGATACGCAGTATTTT; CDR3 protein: CASSPQNRDLSTDTQYF
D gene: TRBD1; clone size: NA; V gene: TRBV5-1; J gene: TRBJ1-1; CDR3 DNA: TGCGCCAGCAGCCCATATAGGTGGGGACAGCAAACTTTCTTT; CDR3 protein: CASSPYRWGQQTFF
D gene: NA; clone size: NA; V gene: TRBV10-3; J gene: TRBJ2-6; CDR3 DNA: TGTGCCATCAGTGAGGGGAGGAGAAGCTCTGGGGCCAACGTCCTGACTTTC; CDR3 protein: CAISEGRRSSGANVLTF
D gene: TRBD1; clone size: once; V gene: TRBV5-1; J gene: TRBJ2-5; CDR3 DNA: TGCGCCAGCAGCTCACGCGACAGGGTCTGGGAGACCCAGTACTTC; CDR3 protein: CASSSRDRVWETQYF
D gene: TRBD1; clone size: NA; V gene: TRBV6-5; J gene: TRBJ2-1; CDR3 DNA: TGTGCCAGCAGTAGCAGGGGGAGCTCCTACAATGAGCAGTTCTTC; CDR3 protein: CASSSRGSSYNEQFF
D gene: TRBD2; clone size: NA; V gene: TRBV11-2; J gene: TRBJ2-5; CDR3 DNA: TGTGCCAGCAGCCGGGGGGGGAGAGAGACCCAGTACTTC; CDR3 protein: CASSRGGRETQYF
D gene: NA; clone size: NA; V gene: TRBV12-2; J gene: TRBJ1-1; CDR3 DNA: TGTGCAAGTCGCCCGGAGGGGACGAACACTGAAGCTTTCTTT; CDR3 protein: CASRPEGTNTEAFF
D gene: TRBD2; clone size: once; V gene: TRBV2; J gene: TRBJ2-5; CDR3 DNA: TGTGCCAGCAGTGCGGGAGGGGGGGCCGGCGGGGAGACCCAGTACTTC; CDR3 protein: CASSAGGGAGGETQYF
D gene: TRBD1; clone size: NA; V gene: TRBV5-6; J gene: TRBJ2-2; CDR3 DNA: TGTGCCAGCAGTCTACAGGGGTCGAACACCGGGGAGCTGTTTTTT; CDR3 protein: CASSLQGSNTGELFF
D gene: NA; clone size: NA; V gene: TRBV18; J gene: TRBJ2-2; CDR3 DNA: TGTGCCAGCTCACCACAGGGGCTCGGGACCGGGGAGCTGTTTTTT; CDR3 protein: CASSPQGLGTGELFF
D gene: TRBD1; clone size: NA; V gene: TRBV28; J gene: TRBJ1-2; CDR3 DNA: TGTGCCAGCGGAACGGGACAGGGGGTGCATGGCTACACCTTC; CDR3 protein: CASGTGQGVHGYTF
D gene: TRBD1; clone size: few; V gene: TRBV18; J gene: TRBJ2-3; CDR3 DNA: TGTGCCAGCTCACCTCGACAGGGATTGGCAGATACGCAGTATTTT; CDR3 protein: CASSPRQGLADTQYF
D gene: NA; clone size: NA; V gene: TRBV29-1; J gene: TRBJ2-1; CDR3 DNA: TGCAGTGCAAGAACATTGGTGTCCGAGCAGTTCTTC; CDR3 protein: CSARTLVSEQFF
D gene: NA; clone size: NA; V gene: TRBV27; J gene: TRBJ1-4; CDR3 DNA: TGTGCCAGCAGTTTATCCCTACCGCCGGGGGAAAAACTGTTTTTT; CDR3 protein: CASSLSLPPGEKLFF
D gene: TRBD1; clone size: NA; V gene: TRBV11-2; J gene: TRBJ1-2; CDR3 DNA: TGTGCCAGCAGCTCGACAGGGGATGGCTACACCTTC; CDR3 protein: CASSSTGDGYTF
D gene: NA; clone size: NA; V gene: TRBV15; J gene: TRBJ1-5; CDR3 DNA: TGTGCCACCAGCCGGGGGGGTGGACAGCCCCAGCATTTT; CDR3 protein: CATSRGGGQPQHF
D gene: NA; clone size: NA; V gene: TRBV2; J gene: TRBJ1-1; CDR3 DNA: TGTGCCAGCAGTGGCAGCAGGGGCACTGAAGCTTTCTTT; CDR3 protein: CASSGSRGTEAFF
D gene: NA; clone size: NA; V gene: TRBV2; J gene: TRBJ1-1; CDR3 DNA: TGTGCCAGCAGTGAGGAGACAGGTACTGAAGCTTTCTTT; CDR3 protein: CASSEETGTEAFF
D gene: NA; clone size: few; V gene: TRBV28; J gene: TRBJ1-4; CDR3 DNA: TGTGCCAGCAGTTTAACCGGGAGTTCAACTAATGAAAAACTGTTTTTT; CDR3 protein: CASSLTGSSTNEKLFF
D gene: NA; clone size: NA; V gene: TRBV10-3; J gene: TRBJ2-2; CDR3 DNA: TGTGCCATCAGTGAGTCGGGGCAGGGGCAGTTTTTT; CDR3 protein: CAISESGQGQFF
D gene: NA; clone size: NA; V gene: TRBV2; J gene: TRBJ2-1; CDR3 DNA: TGTGCCAGCGTAAGGGGGAGCTCCTACAATGAGCAGTTCTTC; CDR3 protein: CASVRGSSYNEQFF
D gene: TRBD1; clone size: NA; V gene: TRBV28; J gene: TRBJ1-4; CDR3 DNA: TGTGCCAGCAGTGTTCGACAGGGGGGGGACGAAAAACTGTTTTTT; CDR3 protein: CASSVRQGGDEKLFF
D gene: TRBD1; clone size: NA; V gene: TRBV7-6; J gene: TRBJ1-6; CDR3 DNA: TGTGCCAGCAGTTGGGACAGGTATAATTCACCCCTCCACTTT; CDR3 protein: CASSWDRYNSPLHF
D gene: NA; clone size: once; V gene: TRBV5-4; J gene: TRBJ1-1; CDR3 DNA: TGTGCCAGCAGCTTGGCCCCACGGGGGGGCGGTAATACTGAAGCTTTCTTT; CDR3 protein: CASSLAPRGGGNTEAFF
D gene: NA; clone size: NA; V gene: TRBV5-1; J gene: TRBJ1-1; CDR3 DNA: TGCGCCAGCAGCTTTGAGGCGGGAGAAGCTTTCTTT; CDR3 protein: CASSFEAGEAFF
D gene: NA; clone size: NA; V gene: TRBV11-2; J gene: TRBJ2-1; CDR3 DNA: TGTGCCAGCAGCTTGGAGCTAGACCTGGCCAATGAGCAGTTCTTC; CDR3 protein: CASSLELDLANEQFF
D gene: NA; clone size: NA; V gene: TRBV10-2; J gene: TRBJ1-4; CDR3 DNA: TGCGCCAGCAGACCCCGTCCGGGAAAGAATGAAAAACTGTTTTTT; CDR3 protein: CASRPRPGKNEKLFF
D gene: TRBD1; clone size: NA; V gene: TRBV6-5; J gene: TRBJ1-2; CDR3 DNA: TGTGCCAGTTACGGGACAGACTATGGCTACACCTTC; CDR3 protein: CASYGTDYGYTF
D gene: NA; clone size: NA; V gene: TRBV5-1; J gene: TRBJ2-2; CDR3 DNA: TGCGCCAGCAGCTTGGCCGGTCAAATTATAACCGGGGAGCTGTTTTTT; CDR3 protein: CASSLAGQIITGELFF
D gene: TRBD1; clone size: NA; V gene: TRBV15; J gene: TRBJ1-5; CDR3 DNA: TGTGCCACCAGCAGAACGCAGGGGGTTAGCAATCAGCCCCAGCATTTT; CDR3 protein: CATSRTQGVSNQPQHF
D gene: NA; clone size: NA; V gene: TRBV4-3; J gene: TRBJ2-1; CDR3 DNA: TGCGCCAGCAGCCTTAGCTCCTACAATGAGCAGTTCTTC; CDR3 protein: CASSLSSYNEQFF
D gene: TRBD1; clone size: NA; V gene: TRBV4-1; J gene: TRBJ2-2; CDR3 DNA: TGCGCCAGCAGCCCCAGGGACAGAAACACCGGGGAGCTGTTTTTT; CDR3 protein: CASSPRDRNTGELFF
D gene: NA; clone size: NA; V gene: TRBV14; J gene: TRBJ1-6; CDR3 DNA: TGTGCCAGCAGCCCTATTGGGGGGGTGATTAATTCACCCCTCCACTTT; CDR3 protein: CASSPIGGVINSPLHF
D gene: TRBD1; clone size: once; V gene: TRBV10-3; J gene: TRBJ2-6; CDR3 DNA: TGTGCCATCAGGGGGGACAGTCCCTCTGGGGCCAACGTCCTGACTTTC; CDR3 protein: CAIRGDSPSGANVLTF
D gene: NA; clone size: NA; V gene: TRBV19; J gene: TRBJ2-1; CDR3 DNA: TGTGCCAGTAGTATCACCAGGTCCGCGGGTGAGCAGTTCTTC; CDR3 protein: CASSITRSAGEQFF
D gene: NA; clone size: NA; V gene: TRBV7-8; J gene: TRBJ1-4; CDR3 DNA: TGTGCCAGCAGCTTGGGGGGTGGATGGAGTTTTGCAACTAATGAAAAACTGTTTTTT; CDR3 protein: CASSLGGGWSFATNEKLFF
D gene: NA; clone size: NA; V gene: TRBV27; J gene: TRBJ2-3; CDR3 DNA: TGTGCCAGCAGTTTCCCGGGCACAGATACGCAGTATTTT; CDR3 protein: CASSFPGTDTQYF
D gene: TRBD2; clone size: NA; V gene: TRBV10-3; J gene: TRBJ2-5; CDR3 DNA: TGTGCCATCAGTGGACAACTAGCGGGGGGGCCAGAGACCCAGTACTTC; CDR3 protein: CAISGQLAGGPETQYF
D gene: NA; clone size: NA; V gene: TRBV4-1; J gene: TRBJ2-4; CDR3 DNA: TGCGCCAGCAGCCAAGATTGGGCAGCACAGGCGGTTCTAGCCAAAAACATTCAGTACTTC; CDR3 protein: CASSQDWAAQAVLAKNIQYF
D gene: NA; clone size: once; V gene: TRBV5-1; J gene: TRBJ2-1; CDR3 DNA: TGCGCCAGCAGCTTAGGTGGGTCGGGGTTTTCCTACAATGAGCAGTTCTTC; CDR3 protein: CASSLGGSGFSYNEQFF
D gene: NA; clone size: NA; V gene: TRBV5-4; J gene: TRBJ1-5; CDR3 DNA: TGTGCCAGCAGCTTGATGGGCCGAGACAATCAGCCCCAGCATTTT; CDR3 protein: CASSLMGRDNQPQHF
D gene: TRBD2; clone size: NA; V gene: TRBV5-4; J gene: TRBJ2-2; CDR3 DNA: TGTGCCAGCAGCTTGCGGCAGAATCTAGCGGGGACCGGGGAGCTGTTTTTT; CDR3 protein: CASSLRQNLAGTGELFF
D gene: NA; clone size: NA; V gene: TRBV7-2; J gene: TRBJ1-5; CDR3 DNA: TGTGCCAGCAGCTTATTCGGGGGGCGTCAGCCCCAGCATTTT; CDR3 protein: CASSLFGGRQPQHF
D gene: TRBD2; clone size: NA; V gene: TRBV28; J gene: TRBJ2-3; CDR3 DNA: TGTGCCAGCAGTTCTCCCCAATTAGCGGGGGTAATCGGAGATACGCAGTATTTT; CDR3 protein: CASSSPQLAGVIGDTQYF
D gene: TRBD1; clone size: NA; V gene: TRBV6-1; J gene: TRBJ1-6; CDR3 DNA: TGTGCCATCACCGAAAGACAGGGTATCTCACCCCTCCACTTT; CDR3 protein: CAITERQGISPLHF
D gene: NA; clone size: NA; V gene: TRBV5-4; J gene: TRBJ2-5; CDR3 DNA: TGTGCCAGCAGCTCGGCGGTGACTGGCCAAGAGACCCAGTACTTC; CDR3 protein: CASSSAVTGQETQYF
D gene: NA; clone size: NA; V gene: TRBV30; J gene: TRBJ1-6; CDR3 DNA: TGTGCCTGGAGTGGGGAGGGTAATTCACCCCTCCACTTT; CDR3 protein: CAWSGEGNSPLHF
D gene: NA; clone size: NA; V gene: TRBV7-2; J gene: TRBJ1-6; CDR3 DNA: TGTGCCAGCAGCTTGAGCTCCTATAATTCACCCCTCCACTTT; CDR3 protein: CASSLSSYNSPLHF
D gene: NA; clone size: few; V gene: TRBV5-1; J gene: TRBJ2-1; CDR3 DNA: TGCGCCAGCAGCTATGAACTATCGAACAATGAGCAGTTCTTC; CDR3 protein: CASSYELSNNEQFF
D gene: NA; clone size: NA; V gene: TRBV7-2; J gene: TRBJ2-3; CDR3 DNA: TGTGCTGTCGAGCGAAGCACAGATACGCAGTATTTT; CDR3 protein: CAVERSTDTQYF